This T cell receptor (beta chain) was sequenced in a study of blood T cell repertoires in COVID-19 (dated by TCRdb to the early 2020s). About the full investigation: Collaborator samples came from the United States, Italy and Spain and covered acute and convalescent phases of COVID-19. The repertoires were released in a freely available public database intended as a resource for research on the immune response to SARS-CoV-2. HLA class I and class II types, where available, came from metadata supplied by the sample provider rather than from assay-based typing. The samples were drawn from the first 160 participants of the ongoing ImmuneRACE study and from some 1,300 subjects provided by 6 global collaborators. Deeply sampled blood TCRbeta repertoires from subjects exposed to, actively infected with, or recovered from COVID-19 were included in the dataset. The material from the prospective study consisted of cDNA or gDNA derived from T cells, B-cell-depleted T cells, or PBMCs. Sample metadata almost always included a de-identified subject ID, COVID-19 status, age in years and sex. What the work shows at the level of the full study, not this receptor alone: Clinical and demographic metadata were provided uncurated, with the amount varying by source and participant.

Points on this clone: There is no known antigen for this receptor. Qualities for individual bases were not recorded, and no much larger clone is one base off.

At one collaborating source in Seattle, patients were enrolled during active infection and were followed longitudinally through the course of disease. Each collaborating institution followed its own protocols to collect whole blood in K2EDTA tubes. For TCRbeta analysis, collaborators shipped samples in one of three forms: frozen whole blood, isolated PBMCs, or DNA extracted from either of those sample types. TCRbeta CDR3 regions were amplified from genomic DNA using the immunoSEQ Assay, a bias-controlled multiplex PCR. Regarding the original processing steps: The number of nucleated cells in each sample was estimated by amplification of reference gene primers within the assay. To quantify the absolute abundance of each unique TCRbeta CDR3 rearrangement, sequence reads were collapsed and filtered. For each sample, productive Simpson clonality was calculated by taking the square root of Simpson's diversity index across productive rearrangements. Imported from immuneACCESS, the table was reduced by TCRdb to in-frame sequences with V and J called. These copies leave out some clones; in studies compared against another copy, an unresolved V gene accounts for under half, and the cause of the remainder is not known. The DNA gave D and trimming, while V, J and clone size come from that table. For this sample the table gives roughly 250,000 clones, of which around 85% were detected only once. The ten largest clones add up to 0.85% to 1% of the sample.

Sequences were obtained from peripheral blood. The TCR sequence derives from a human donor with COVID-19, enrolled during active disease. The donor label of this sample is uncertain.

The CDR3 protein: CASSLSPITEAFF. The DNA sequence reads TGTGCCAGCAGTCTGAGCCCGATTACTGAAGCTTTCTTT. The chain joins TRBV12-3 or TRBV12-4 to TRBJ1-1; no D gene can be assigned with confidence. Taken from cysteine to phenylalanine, the CDR3 has 13 residues. Only CDR3 DNA remains: 39 bases, in frame from the first base. Between the V and J ends, shortened by 5 bases and 5 bases respectively, the junction contains 12 bases.